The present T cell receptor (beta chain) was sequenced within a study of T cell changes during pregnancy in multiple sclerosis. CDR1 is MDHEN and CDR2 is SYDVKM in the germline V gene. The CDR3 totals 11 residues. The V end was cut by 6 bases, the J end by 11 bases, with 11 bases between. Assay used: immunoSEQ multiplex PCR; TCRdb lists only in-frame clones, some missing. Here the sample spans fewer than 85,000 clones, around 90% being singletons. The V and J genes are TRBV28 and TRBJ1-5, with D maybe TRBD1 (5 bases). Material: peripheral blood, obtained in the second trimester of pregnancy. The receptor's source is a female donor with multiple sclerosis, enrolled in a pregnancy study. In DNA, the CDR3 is TGTGCCAGCAGGGACGACAGTTCCCAGCATTTT. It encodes CASRDDSSQHF.